This TCR beta chain was recovered during a study of T cell repertoires in cytomegalovirus infection. Study at large: Both a matching HLA type and CMV infection were indicated by public TCR beta signatures. Study results and limitations: Carriage of CMV together with the relevant HLA was identifiable through cumulative public TCR beta family frequency. Dominant in the ex vivo response were TCR beta clonotypes restricted by HLA-C and specific for CMV.

MiXCR, applied by TCRdb to the reads, yields one record per CDR3 protein. The sample lists 150,000 to 200,000 distinct CDR3 sequences, about 21% occurring once. This clonotype was counted many times. Its antigen is not known. This CDR3 has 13 amino acids. The J segment lost 5 bases and the V segment lost 10 bases, leaving 9 bases of the junction unmatched. Germline CDR1 reads SEHNR; CDR2 reads FQNEAQ (reference sequence). The chain carries TRBV7-9 and TRBJ2-5; 8 bases fit TRBD1. This TCR was sampled from a human donor in good health (CMV status not recorded). Some clones in this sample may be carry-over from other donors' samples. Sequencing was carried out using PBMCs. CDR3 sequence: CAITQGAVETQYF. The CDR3 nucleotides read TGTGCCATCACTCAGGGGGCGGTCGAGACCCAGTACTTC.